One and the same sample provided the 15 T cell receptor beta chains below, sequenced in a study of naive and memory T cell subsets. Regarding the study as a whole: Possibly reflecting memory cells re-expressing CD45RA, a few larger clonotypes occurred in naive repertoires, especially CD8.

Antigens of these TCRs are unknown. An equimolar mix of two oligonucleotides served as the beta constant-region primer for TRBC1 and TRBC2. Nested alpha and beta constant-region primers with the SP2 primer drove four PCR rounds on ligated cDNA. Each CDR3 protein is one row after TCRdb ran MiXCR on the UMI-ligation and nested PCR reads. This sample has approximately 150,000 distinct CDR3 sequences, with approximately 24% found just once. The sample was naive CD4+ T cells from blood. The receptor set was obtained from a human donor in good health.

This clonotype appeared once. This rearrangement joins TRBV27 to TRBJ2-1; 13 bases match TRBD2. This CDR3 region has 19 residues. Unmatched junction bases numbered 11, after V lost 4 bases and J lost 2 bases. The germline V gene encodes CDR1 MNHEY and CDR2 SMNVEV (reference sequence). The CDR3 here is CASSYRGLAGVRPYNEQFF. The CDR3 DNA follows: TGTGCCAGCAGTTACCGCGGACTAGCGGGAGTCAGACCCTACAATGAGCAGTTCTTC.

This chain joins TRBV7-9 and TRBJ1-1, with D unresolved. Trimming took 2 bases from V and 2 from J, leaving 9 bases between them. The germline gives CDR1 SEHNR, CDR2 FQNEAQ (reference sequence). This CDR3 is built from 14 residues. CDR3 sequence reads: CASSLIGVNTEAFF. The CDR3 DNA sequence: TGTGCCAGCAGCTTAATCGGGGTAAACACTGAAGCTTTCTTT.

This clonotype was picked up many times. DNA for the CDR3: TGTGCCAGCAGCTCCCGCCCTCGGGGTGCAAGCACAGATACGCAGTATTTT. Protein: CASSSRPRGASTDTQYF. This sequence joins TRBV9 and TRBJ2-3, with a weak D call TRBD2 (5 bases). This CDR3 comprises 17 residues. V dropped 4 bases and J dropped 0 bases, with 18 bases sitting between them. Germline V gene data show CDR1 as SGDLS and CDR2 as YYNGEE.

This clonotype was seen only a few times. The rearrangement joins TRBV4-2 to TRBJ2-7, with D maybe TRBD2 (6 bases). The CDR3 extends over 14 amino acids. Trimming cost V 0 bases and J 4 bases, with 10 bases left between them. The germline CDR1 and CDR2 sequences are LGHNA and YNFKEQ. Here the CDR3 DNA reads TGTGCCAGCAGCCAAGATCGGGGGATTTACGAGCAGTACTTC. Its protein product is CASSQDRGIYEQYF.

The J gene is TRBJ1-5, the V gene TRBV6-1; D remains unclear. The CDR3 length is 14 residues. The V end lost 0 bases, the J end lost 9 bases, and 12 bases lay between the germline ends. Germline CDR1 reads MNHNS; CDR2 reads SASEGT. Here the CDR3 DNA reads TGTGCCAGCAGTGAAGCTGTTAGGACTCCGCCCCAGCATTTT. Translation gives CASSEAVRTPPQHF.

This chain joins TRBV20-1 and TRBJ1-6, with D uncertain. This CDR3 spans 11 amino acids. V gave up 4 bases and J gave up 12 bases, with 10 bases separating them. Germline values: CDR1 DFQATT, CDR2 SNEGSKA (reference sequence). The CDR3: CSATREGPLHF. The DNA of the CDR3 is TGCAGTGCTACCCGAGAAGGACCCCTCCACTTT.

This clonotype was detected many times. The chain uses TRBV14 and TRBJ2-3; 10 bases agree with TRBD1. The CDR3 runs to 16 residues. J lost 6 bases, V lost 4 bases, and 10 bases had no gene match. CDR1 is SGHDN and CDR2 is FVKESK in the germline V gene. CDR3 sequence reads: CASSLSFGTGDDTQYF. The CDR3, as DNA: TGTGCCAGCAGCCTGTCCTTTGGGACAGGGGATGATACGCAGTATTTT.

CDR3 nucleotide sequence: TGCAGTGCTTTGGCGGGAGCGCCCCAGAAGTATTTT. Amino acid sequence: CSALAGAPQKYF. V is TRBV20-1 and J is TRBJ2-3, with 7 bases that match TRBD2. The V and J ends lost 5 bases and 13 bases, in that order; junction bases with no gene match: 12. The CDR3 contains 12 residues. Per the germline V gene, CDR1 is DFQATT and CDR2 is SNEGSKA (reference sequence).

This clonotype came up a few times. This chain joins TRBV5-1 and TRBJ2-7, with 7 bases identical to TRBD1. The germline V gene encodes CDR1 SGHRS and CDR2 YFSETQ. The CDR3 consists of 15 residues. The ends lost 0 bases at V and 1 base at J; junction bases unmatched: 4. CDR3 in amino acids: CASSLAGGESYEQYF. In DNA form, the CDR3 reads TGCGCCAGCAGCTTGGCAGGGGGAGAGTCCTACGAGCAGTACTTC.

The genes are TRBV28 and TRBJ2-7; D uncertain. From germline, CDR1 is MDHEN and CDR2 SYDVKM. Between the trimmed V and J ends, which lost 1 base and 0 bases, there was a span of 13 bases. The CDR3 contains 16 residues. The CDR3 coding sequence is TGTGCCAGCAGTTTATTTAGCACTGCCAGCTCCTACGAGCAGTACTTC. Encoded protein: CASSLFSTASSYEQYF. The variable domain in full, completed from reference TRBV28 and TRBJ2-7, reads DVKVTQSSRYLVKRTGEKVFLECVQDMDHENMFWYRQDPGLGLRLIYFSYDVKMKEKGDIPEGYSVSREKKERFSLILESASTNQTSMYLCASSLFSTASSYEQYFGPGTRLTVT.

The genes are TRBV7-9 and TRBJ2-1; 13 bases map to TRBD2. There are 13 residues in the CDR3. The germline V gene has CDR1 SEHNR and CDR2 FQNEAQ (reference sequence). J lost 15 bases, V lost 5 bases, and 7 bases had no gene match. CDR3 nucleotides: TGTGCCAGCAGCCTGGGGACTAGCGGGAAGGGGTTCTTC. This sequence encodes CASSLGTSGKGFF. The whole variable domain, filled in from reference TRBV7-9 and TRBJ2-1, reads DTGVSQNPRHKITKRGQNVTFRCDPISEHNRLYWYRQTLGQGPEFLTYFQNEAQLEKSRLLSDRFSAERPKGSFSTLEIQRTEQGDSAMYLCASSLGTSGKGFFGPGTRLTVL.

CDR3 coding DNA: TGCGCCAGCAGTTCAGGGTATTGGGACACCGGGGAGCTGTTTTTT. It translates to CASSSGYWDTGELFF. The V call is TRBV5-1, the J call TRBJ2-2; D may be TRBD1 (5 bases). Germline lookup yields CDR1 SGHRS and CDR2 YFSETQ. CDR3 size: 15 residues. V dropped 5 bases and J dropped 3 bases, with 14 bases sitting between them.

This clonotype was seen a few times. The V call is TRBV20-1, the J call TRBJ2-1; D ambiguous. This CDR3 is 12 amino acids long. Germline V lookup: CDR1 DFQATT, CDR2 SNEGSKA (reference sequence). V lost 8 bases and J 0 bases, leaving 8 bases between the germline ends. This CDR3 reads CSMTLSYNEQFF. CDR3 nucleotide sequence: TGCAGTATGACCCTCTCCTACAATGAGCAGTTCTTC.

V usage is TRBV27 and J usage is TRBJ1-5; 9 bases agree with TRBD1. Germline CDR1 and CDR2: MNHEY and SMNVEV (reference sequence). Trimming cost V 0 bases and J 11 bases; bases outside gene matches: 11. This CDR3 comprises 16 residues. CDR3 region: CASSLSGQGLISAQHF. The CDR3 nucleotides are TGTGCCAGCAGTTTATCCGGACAGGGGCTGATTTCGGCCCAGCATTTT.

This chain connects TRBV12-3 or TRBV12-4 to TRBJ2-1, with TRBD1 matching over 8 bases. CDR3 size: 15 residues. Trimming cost V 2 bases and J 7 bases; bases outside gene matches: 7. DNA of the CDR3: TGTGCCAGCAGTTTACAGGGGGCGCGAATGAATGAGCAGTTCTTC. This codes for CASSLQGARMNEQFF.